A selection of T cell receptor beta chains follows, all from one sample in a study of spatial heterogeneity in lung cancer. TCRdb analysed the 5' RACE reads with MiXCR anew, one entry per CDR3 protein. The profile shows around 110,000 distinct CDR3 sequences, about 12% of them singletons. Sequenced here: PBMCs, sampled at follow-up. These receptors all come from a male donor with early-stage non-small cell lung cancer. Both conserved end residues are part of each CDR3. The D gene is left open where the match is weak. Clone size, where shown, is once, few, many, or a class for clones that have expanded.

j_gene: TRBJ2-7
abundance: many
d_gene: TRBD1
v_gene: TRBV4-2
CDR3nt: TGTGCCAGCAGCCCAAGACAGGGGGCTAGCTACGAGCAGTACTTC
CDR3aa: CASSPRQGASYEQYF

j_gene: TRBJ2-5
abundance: few
d_gene: -
v_gene: TRBV18
CDR3nt: TGTGCCAGCTCACCTCGGGCACTCGAAGAGACCCAGTACTTC
CDR3aa: CASSPRALEETQYF

j_gene: TRBJ2-1
abundance: -
d_gene: TRBD2
v_gene: TRBV29-1
CDR3nt: TGCAGCGGTGCGCGCGGGGGGGCCCGCATGGACAATGAGCAGTTCTTC
CDR3aa: CSGARGGARMDNEQFF

j_gene: TRBJ1-4
abundance: -
d_gene: -
v_gene: TRBV4-2
CDR3nt: TGTGCCAGCAGTCCTGTGAGCACTAATGAAAAACTGTTTTTT
CDR3aa: CASSPVSTNEKLFF

j_gene: TRBJ1-5
abundance: few
d_gene: TRBD1
v_gene: TRBV20-1
CDR3nt: TGCAGTGCAACAGGGGTTGTAGCGAGCAATCAGCCCCAGCATTTT
CDR3aa: CSATGVVASNQPQHF

j_gene: TRBJ1-5
abundance: few
d_gene: -
v_gene: TRBV28
CDR3nt: TGTGCCAGCATGAAACAGATGAATCAGCCCCAGCATTTT
CDR3aa: CASMKQMNQPQHF

j_gene: TRBJ2-3
abundance: few
d_gene: TRBD2
v_gene: TRBV5-1
CDR3nt: TGCGCCAGCAGCTTGGAATGGGGACTAGCGGACCGCACAGATACGCAGTATTTT
CDR3aa: CASSLEWGLADRTDTQYF

j_gene: TRBJ2-2
abundance: few
d_gene: -
v_gene: TRBV9
CDR3nt: TGTGCCAGCAGCGTCGGGACTGTGAACACCGGGGAGCTGTTTTTT
CDR3aa: CASSVGTVNTGELFF

j_gene: TRBJ2-7
abundance: many
d_gene: TRBD1
v_gene: TRBV6-5
CDR3nt: TGTGCCAGCGCAGGGGGCTTCCCCTACGAGCAGTACTTC
CDR3aa: CASAGGFPYEQYF

j_gene: TRBJ2-7
abundance: few
d_gene: -
v_gene: TRBV6-1
CDR3nt: TGTGCCAGCACTCCGGGACATGAATACGAGCAGTACTTC
CDR3aa: CASTPGHEYEQYF

j_gene: TRBJ2-3
abundance: -
d_gene: TRBD2
v_gene: TRBV11-2
CDR3nt: TGTGCCAGCAGCCTAACTAGCGGGGGATCAGATACGCAGTATTTT
CDR3aa: CASSLTSGGSDTQYF

j_gene: TRBJ2-5
abundance: -
d_gene: TRBD2
v_gene: TRBV10-3
CDR3nt: TGTGCCATCAGTGAGCGCGGGGGGCCTTTGGAGACCCAGTACTTC
CDR3aa: CAISERGGPLETQYF

j_gene: TRBJ2-2
abundance: -
d_gene: -
v_gene: TRBV3-1
CDR3nt: TGTGCCAGCAGCTTTTCGCAGGGCGGGGAGCTGTTTTTT
CDR3aa: CASSFSQGGELFF

j_gene: TRBJ2-7
abundance: many
d_gene: -
v_gene: TRBV30
CDR3nt: TGTGCCTGGACGCGACTAGGTCCACAGGAGCAGTACTTC
CDR3aa: CAWTRLGPQEQYF

j_gene: TRBJ2-3
abundance: -
d_gene: -
v_gene: TRBV20-1
CDR3nt: TGCAGTGCTGGGACCTCCCCTAAGGGCGGGACGCAGTATTTT
CDR3aa: CSAGTSPKGGTQYF

j_gene: TRBJ1-1
abundance: -
d_gene: -
v_gene: TRBV18
CDR3nt: TGTGCCAGCTCCCGGACGACTGTGAACACTGAAGCTTTCTTT
CDR3aa: CASSRTTVNTEAFF

j_gene: TRBJ1-2
abundance: few
d_gene: TRBD1
v_gene: TRBV10-3
CDR3nt: TGTGCCATCAGTGAGAACCCGGGACAGGGGAGTGACTATGGCTACACCTTC
CDR3aa: CAISENPGQGSDYGYTF

j_gene: TRBJ2-3
abundance: few
d_gene: -
v_gene: TRBV4-3
CDR3nt: TGCGCCAGCAGCCAAGGGCTCCTCACAGATACGCAGTATTTT
CDR3aa: CASSQGLLTDTQYF

j_gene: TRBJ2-7
abundance: few
d_gene: TRBD2
v_gene: TRBV9
CDR3nt: TGTGCCAGCAGCGTAGGTAGCGGGGGGGCTTCCTACGAGCAGTACTTC
CDR3aa: CASSVGSGGASYEQYF

j_gene: TRBJ1-5
abundance: -
d_gene: -
v_gene: TRBV9
CDR3nt: TGTGCCAGCAGCTTAGAGGGGACGCAACGAGGGCCCCAGCATTTT
CDR3aa: CASSLEGTQRGPQHF

j_gene: TRBJ1-2
abundance: -
d_gene: TRBD1
v_gene: TRBV9
CDR3nt: TGTGCCAGCAGCCAGGGACAGGGCGGCTATGGCTACACCTTC
CDR3aa: CASSQGQGGYGYTF

j_gene: TRBJ2-7
abundance: few
d_gene: -
v_gene: TRBV3-1
CDR3nt: TGTGCCAGCAGCCATGGCGGACAGCGAAGAGGTGAGCAGTACTTC
CDR3aa: CASSHGGQRRGEQYF

j_gene: TRBJ1-4
abundance: many
d_gene: TRBD1
v_gene: TRBV7-6
CDR3nt: TGTGCCAGCAGCCCTGGCGGGACAGGAGAAAAACTGTTTTTT
CDR3aa: CASSPGGTGEKLFF

j_gene: TRBJ2-5
abundance: many
d_gene: -
v_gene: TRBV29-1
CDR3nt: TGCAGCGTTGAAGGCACCGGACAAGAGACCCAGTACTTC
CDR3aa: CSVEGTGQETQYF

j_gene: TRBJ2-5
abundance: few
d_gene: TRBD2
v_gene: TRBV4-2
CDR3nt: TGTGCCAGCAGCCAGGCTAGCGGGGGGGCGGGAGAGACCCAGTACTTC
CDR3aa: CASSQASGGAGETQYF

j_gene: TRBJ2-3
abundance: few
d_gene: TRBD2
v_gene: TRBV20-1
CDR3nt: TGCAGTGCTAGCGGGGGGGCCCAGGATACGCAGTATTTT
CDR3aa: CSASGGAQDTQYF

j_gene: TRBJ1-4
abundance: -
d_gene: -
v_gene: TRBV7-9
CDR3nt: TGTGCCAGCAGACCTCCGGGAGCTCTGGATGCAACTAATGAAAAACTGTTTTTT
CDR3aa: CASRPPGALDATNEKLFF

j_gene: TRBJ2-1
abundance: -
d_gene: -
v_gene: TRBV11-3
CDR3nt: TGTGCCAGCAGCTTGTTTGGACGCGCCTCCTACAATGAGCAGTTCTTC
CDR3aa: CASSLFGRASYNEQFF

j_gene: TRBJ1-1
abundance: few
d_gene: -
v_gene: TRBV18
CDR3nt: TGTGCCAGCTCAATCGGGACAAACTCTCCTGAAGCTTTCTTT
CDR3aa: CASSIGTNSPEAFF

j_gene: TRBJ2-1
abundance: -
d_gene: -
v_gene: TRBV20-1
CDR3nt: TGCAGTGCTAGGGGGCGGGGGCCGCGCAATGAGCAGTTCTTC
CDR3aa: CSARGRGPRNEQFF

j_gene: TRBJ2-7
abundance: few
d_gene: -
v_gene: TRBV29-1
CDR3nt: TGCAGCGTTGAGGTGGGTCACGGGAAGCGAACTTACGAGCAGTACTTC
CDR3aa: CSVEVGHGKRTYEQYF

j_gene: TRBJ1-1
abundance: few
d_gene: -
v_gene: TRBV6-5
CDR3nt: TGTGCCAGCAGCCTCGGCGACAGGACTGAAGCTTTCTTT
CDR3aa: CASSLGDRTEAFF

j_gene: TRBJ2-1
abundance: -
d_gene: TRBD2
v_gene: TRBV7-9
CDR3nt: TGTGCCAGCAGCTTAGCGGCCGGGACTAGCAACCGTTGGTTCTTC
CDR3aa: CASSLAAGTSNRWFF

j_gene: TRBJ2-3
abundance: -
d_gene: -
v_gene: TRBV29-1
CDR3nt: TGCAGCCCAAGGGACTTTAGCACAGATACGCAGTATTTT
CDR3aa: CSPRDFSTDTQYF

j_gene: TRBJ1-6
abundance: -
d_gene: -
v_gene: TRBV18
CDR3nt: TGTGCCAGCTCCCAGAGCTTCTTCAATTCACCCCTCCACTTT
CDR3aa: CASSQSFFNSPLHF

j_gene: TRBJ2-7
abundance: many
d_gene: -
v_gene: TRBV20-1
CDR3nt: TGCAGTGGTCGGGGCTCCTACGAGCAGTACTTC
CDR3aa: CSGRGSYEQYF

j_gene: TRBJ2-3
abundance: many
d_gene: TRBD1
v_gene: TRBV23-1
CDR3nt: TGCGCCAGCAGTCCGGACAGGGCGAGCACAGATACGCAGTATTTT
CDR3aa: CASSPDRASTDTQYF

j_gene: TRBJ1-5
abundance: -
d_gene: -
v_gene: TRBV9
CDR3nt: TGTGCCAGCAGCGCTGGACAGTCCAATCAGCCCCAGCATTTT
CDR3aa: CASSAGQSNQPQHF

j_gene: TRBJ1-6
abundance: many
d_gene: TRBD1
v_gene: TRBV4-2
CDR3nt: TGTGCCAGCAGCCAAGGTTGGACAGGGAGCGCACCCCTCCACTTT
CDR3aa: CASSQGWTGSAPLHF

j_gene: TRBJ2-2
abundance: many
d_gene: TRBD1
v_gene: TRBV7-2
CDR3nt: TGTGCCAGCAGCTCCCGGCGAGGGGGACAGGTGGCCGGGGAGCTGTTTTTT
CDR3aa: CASSSRRGGQVAGELFF

j_gene: TRBJ2-2
abundance: -
d_gene: -
v_gene: TRBV7-3
CDR3nt: TGTGCCAGCAGCTTAGGGGAGAACACCGGGGAGCTGTTTTTT
CDR3aa: CASSLGENTGELFF

j_gene: TRBJ1-5
abundance: many
d_gene: -
v_gene: TRBV20-1
CDR3nt: TGCAGTGCTAGACTCCCCTGGCCAGACGATCAGCCCCAGCATTTT
CDR3aa: CSARLPWPDDQPQHF

j_gene: TRBJ1-4
abundance: -
d_gene: -
v_gene: TRBV7-9
CDR3nt: TGTGCCAGCAGCTTAGAGGGCCGAAGGACTGAAAAACTGTTTTTT
CDR3aa: CASSLEGRRTEKLFF

j_gene: TRBJ2-3
abundance: -
d_gene: -
v_gene: TRBV12-3/TRBV12-4
CDR3nt: TGTGCCAGCAGTTTAAGAGACAAAACGCAGTATTTT
CDR3aa: CASSLRDKTQYF

j_gene: TRBJ1-5
abundance: many
d_gene: -
v_gene: TRBV7-9
CDR3nt: TGTGCCAGCAGCTTAGAGGGGGGCTCTCAGCCCCAGCATTTT
CDR3aa: CASSLEGGSQPQHF

j_gene: TRBJ1-2
abundance: -
d_gene: -
v_gene: TRBV27
CDR3nt: TGTGCCAGCACCTCAGGCCCCTACTATGGCTACACCTTC
CDR3aa: CASTSGPYYGYTF

j_gene: TRBJ2-1
abundance: many
d_gene: -
v_gene: TRBV20-1
CDR3nt: TGCAGTGGAACCGGGAGCTCCTACAATGAGCAGTTCTTC
CDR3aa: CSGTGSSYNEQFF

j_gene: TRBJ2-2
abundance: few
d_gene: -
v_gene: TRBV5-1
CDR3nt: TGCGCCAGCAGCTTGGGACAGATCAACACCGGGGAGCTGTTTTTT
CDR3aa: CASSLGQINTGELFF

j_gene: TRBJ2-7
abundance: few
d_gene: -
v_gene: TRBV20-1
CDR3nt: TGCAGTGCCATCCCCGGGGGGCAGGGGGTCTACGAGCAGTACTTC
CDR3aa: CSAIPGGQGVYEQYF

j_gene: TRBJ1-3
abundance: few
d_gene: -
v_gene: TRBV7-9
CDR3nt: TGTGCCAGCAGGGATACTCGCTCTGGAAACACCATATATTTT
CDR3aa: CASRDTRSGNTIYF

j_gene: TRBJ1-1
abundance: many
d_gene: -
v_gene: TRBV7-9
CDR3nt: TGTGCCAGCAGCCCGACCCCCAGGGGAACCTTAGAAGCTTTCTTT
CDR3aa: CASSPTPRGTLEAFF

j_gene: TRBJ1-1
abundance: few
d_gene: -
v_gene: TRBV28
CDR3nt: TGTGCCACTGGCGGATCCGGTTACACTGAAGCTTTCTTT
CDR3aa: CATGGSGYTEAFF

j_gene: TRBJ1-5
abundance: -
d_gene: -
v_gene: TRBV2
CDR3nt: TGTGCCAGCAGTGAAGCCATCTCCAGGTACAATCAGCCCCAGCATTTT
CDR3aa: CASSEAISRYNQPQHF

j_gene: TRBJ2-6
abundance: -
d_gene: -
v_gene: TRBV20-1
CDR3nt: TGCAGTGCTCCGGGACCGTTTGCCTACTCTGGGGCCAACGTCCTGACTTTC
CDR3aa: CSAPGPFAYSGANVLTF

j_gene: TRBJ1-1
abundance: many
d_gene: -
v_gene: TRBV20-1
CDR3nt: TGCAGTGCTAGAGCCAGCACTGAAGCTTTCTTT
CDR3aa: CSARASTEAFF

j_gene: TRBJ2-3
abundance: many
d_gene: -
v_gene: TRBV25-1
CDR3nt: TGTGCCAGCAGTCCACCACGGGGTGCGGGCAAAACAGATACGCAGTATTTT
CDR3aa: CASSPPRGAGKTDTQYF